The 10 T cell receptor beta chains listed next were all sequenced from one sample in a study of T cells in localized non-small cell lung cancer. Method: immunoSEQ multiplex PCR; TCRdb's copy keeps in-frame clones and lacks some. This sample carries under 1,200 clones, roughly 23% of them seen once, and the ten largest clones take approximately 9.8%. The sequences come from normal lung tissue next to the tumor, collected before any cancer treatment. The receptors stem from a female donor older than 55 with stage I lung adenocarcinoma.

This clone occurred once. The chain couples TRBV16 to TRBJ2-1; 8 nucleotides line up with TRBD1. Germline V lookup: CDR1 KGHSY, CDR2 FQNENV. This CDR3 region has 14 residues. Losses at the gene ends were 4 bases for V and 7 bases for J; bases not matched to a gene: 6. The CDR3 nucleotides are TGTGCCAGCAGCCCCGGACAGGGAGTTAATGAGCAGTTCTTC. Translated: CASSPGQGVNEQFF.

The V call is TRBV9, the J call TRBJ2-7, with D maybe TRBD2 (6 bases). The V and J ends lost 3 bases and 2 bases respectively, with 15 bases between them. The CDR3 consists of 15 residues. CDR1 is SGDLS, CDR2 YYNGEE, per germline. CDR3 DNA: TGTGCCAGCAGCGCACAGAGCGGAGGGGCCTACGAGCAGTACTTC. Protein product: CASSAQSGGAYEQYF.

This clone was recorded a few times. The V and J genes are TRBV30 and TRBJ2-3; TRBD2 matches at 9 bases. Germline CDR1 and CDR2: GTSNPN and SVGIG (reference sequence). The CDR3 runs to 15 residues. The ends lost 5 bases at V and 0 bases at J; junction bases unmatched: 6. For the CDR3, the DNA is TGTGCCTGGGGCGGACTAGCGACTAGCACAGATACGCAGTATTTT. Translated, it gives CAWGGLATSTDTQYF.

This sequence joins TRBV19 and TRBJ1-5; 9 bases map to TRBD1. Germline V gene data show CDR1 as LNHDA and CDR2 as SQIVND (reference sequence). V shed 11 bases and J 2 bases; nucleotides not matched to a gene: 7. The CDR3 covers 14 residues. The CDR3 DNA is TGTGCCTCGGACAGGGGTAACGGCAATCAGCCCCAGCATTTT. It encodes CASDRGNGNQPQHF.

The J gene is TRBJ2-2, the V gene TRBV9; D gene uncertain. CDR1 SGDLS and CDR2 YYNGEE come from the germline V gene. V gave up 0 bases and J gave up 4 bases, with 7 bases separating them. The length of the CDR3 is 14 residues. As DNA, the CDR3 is TGTGCCAGCAGCGTAGTCCCAAGCACCGGGGAGCTGTTTTTT. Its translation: CASSVVPSTGELFF.

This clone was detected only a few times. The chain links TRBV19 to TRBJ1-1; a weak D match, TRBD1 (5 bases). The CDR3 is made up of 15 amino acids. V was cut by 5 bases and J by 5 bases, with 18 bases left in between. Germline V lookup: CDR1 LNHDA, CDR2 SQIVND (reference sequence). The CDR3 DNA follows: TGTGCCAGTAGTTTACGAACCCCGGAGGGGACTGAAGCTTTCTTT. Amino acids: CASSLRTPEGTEAFF.

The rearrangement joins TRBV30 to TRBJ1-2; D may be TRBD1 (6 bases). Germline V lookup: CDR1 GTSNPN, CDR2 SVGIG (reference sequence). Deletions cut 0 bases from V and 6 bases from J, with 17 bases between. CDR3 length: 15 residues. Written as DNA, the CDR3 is TGTGCCTGGAGTGTCGACAGGAAAATCGCAGATGGCTACACCTTC. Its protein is CAWSVDRKIADGYTF.

The CDR3 is CASSLELADYEQYF. The CDR3 DNA is TGTGCCAGCAGCTTAGAGCTAGCGGACTACGAGCAGTACTTC. The chain has TRBV11-3 and TRBJ2-7; 7 bases are a match to TRBD2. Germline CDR1 and CDR2: SGHNT and YENEEA. The CDR3 contains 14 residues. V trimming: 0 bases; J trimming: 3 bases; junction bases outside the gene matches: 2.

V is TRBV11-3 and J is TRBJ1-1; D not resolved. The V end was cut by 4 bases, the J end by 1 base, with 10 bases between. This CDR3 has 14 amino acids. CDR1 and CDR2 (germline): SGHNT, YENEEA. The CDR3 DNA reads TGTGCCAGCAGCTCTGTAAAGGGGAACACTGAAGCTTTCTTT. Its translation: CASSSVKGNTEAFF.

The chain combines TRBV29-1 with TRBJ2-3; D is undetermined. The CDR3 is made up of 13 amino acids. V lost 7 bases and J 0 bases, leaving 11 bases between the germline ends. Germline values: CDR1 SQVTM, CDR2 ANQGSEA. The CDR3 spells CSALTESTDTQYF. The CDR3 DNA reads TGCAGCGCTTTAACAGAAAGCACAGATACGCAGTATTTT.